Below, 8 T cell receptor beta chains from the same sample are listed, as sequenced in a study of control samples from healthy donors and cancer patients. Using immunoSEQ multiplex PCR, the repertoire was profiled, and TCRdb retains in-frame clones only, with some absent. The sample lists about 50,000 clones; around 95% were seen once. Input material: blood. The receptor source for this set is a young man in good health.

This rearrangement joins TRBV5-6 to TRBJ1-3; no reliable D call. This CDR3 has 15 amino acids. Germline V CDR1 and CDR2: SGHDT, YYEEEE. Trimming left V 3 bases short and J 4 bases short, with 14 bases between. CDR3 coding DNA: TGTGCCAGCAGCTCGCTCGAAGGGTACGGAAACACCATATATTTT. As protein: CASSSLEGYGNTIYF.

The V and J genes are TRBV3-1 (or the pseudogene TRBV3-2) and TRBJ2-7; TRBD1 might be the D (5 bases). Trimming took off 7 bases at V and 0 bases at J, with 13 bases between the two ends. The CDR3 has 14 amino acids. The germline V gene encodes CDR1 LGHDT and CDR2 YNNKEL (reference sequence). CDR3 region: CASNPTGYSYEQYF. CDR3 nucleotide sequence: TGTGCCAGCAACCCTACAGGATACTCCTACGAGCAGTACTTC.

In this sample, this clone turned up a few times. The chain couples TRBV7-9 to TRBJ1-5; D might be TRBD1 (5 bases). Germline loops: CDR1 SEHNR, CDR2 FQNEAQ (reference sequence). This CDR3 spans 16 amino acids. Trimming removed 5 bases at V and 2 bases at J, with 16 bases between. CDR3 amino acids: CASSPGRDEGNQPQHF. Written as DNA, the CDR3 is TGTGCCAGCAGCCCAGGGAGGGATGAGGGCAATCAGCCCCAGCATTTT.

The chain uses TRBV28 and TRBJ2-1; the match to TRBD2 covers 14 bases. This CDR3 is built from 18 residues. J gave up 0 bases and V 6 bases, and 7 bases lay outside the gene matches. Germline V gives CDR1 MDHEN, CDR2 SYDVKM. This chain's CDR3 is CASSPRTSGGSSYNEQFF. CDR3 nucleotides: TGTGCCAGCAGCCCTAGGACTAGCGGGGGGAGCTCCTACAATGAGCAGTTCTTC.

The chain couples TRBV7-9 to TRBJ2-3, with TRBD1 matching 10 bases. The length of the CDR3 is 15 residues. In germline, CDR1 is SEHNR, CDR2 FQNEAQ (reference sequence). J lost 4 bases, V lost 7 bases, and 8 bases had no gene match. In DNA, the CDR3 is TGTGCCAGCACCTACGAGGGGACAGGGGCAGATACGCAGTATTTT. Protein: CASTYEGTGADTQYF.

The chain carries TRBV20-1 and TRBJ1-6, with 7 nucleotides matching TRBD1. In germline, CDR1 is DFQATT, CDR2 SNEGSKA (reference sequence). V was pared by 3 bases and J by 10 bases, with 9 bases of the junction left unmatched. This CDR3 contains 14 residues. Here the CDR3 reads CSASQGGLRSPLHF. DNA of the CDR3: TGCAGTGCTAGTCAGGGGGGGCTAAGGTCACCCCTCCACTTT.

This clone was recorded only once. This chain joins TRBV5-1 and TRBJ2-1, with D possibly being TRBD1 or TRBD2 (5 bases each). Germline CDR1 is SGHRS and CDR2 is YFSETQ. The CDR3 loop spans 15 amino acids. Between the trimmed V and J ends, which lost 5 bases and 2 bases, there was a span of 14 bases. This chain's CDR3 is CASSVGTSTYNEQFF. CDR3 nucleotides: TGCGCCAGCAGTGTAGGGACCTCGACCTACAATGAGCAGTTCTTC.

The table lists this clone with a count of one. The chain links TRBV11-3 to TRBJ1-6; no reliable D call. The CDR3 covers 13 residues. Germline lookup yields CDR1 SGHNT and CDR2 YENEEA. Trimming removed 1 base from V and 10 bases from J, with 8 bases in between. CDR3 coding DNA: TGTGCCAGCAGCTTAGGTCCGGAGTCACCCCTCCACTTT. Its protein is CASSLGPESPLHF.